The 20 T cell receptor beta chains listed next were all sequenced from one sample in a study of technical replicates of blood from a handful of donors. Measured with immunoSEQ multiplex PCR; TCRdb has only the in-frame clones, and not every one. Here the sample spans almost 85,000 clones, around 97% being singletons. The sequenced material came from T cells isolated from PBMCs. The receptors originated from a human donor in good health.

The chain links TRBV28 to TRBJ2-5; 13 bases fit TRBD2. The junction had 13 bases not matched to a gene; V was cut back by 1 base and J by 5 bases. Germline V CDR1 and CDR2: MDHEN, SYDVKM. There are 19 residues in the CDR3. As DNA, the CDR3 is TGTGCCAGCAGTTTATCATTAGGACTAGCGGGAGAAGGTTTGGAGACCCAGTACTTC. Residues: CASSLSLGLAGEGLETQYF.

CDR3 nucleotide sequence: TGTGCCAGCAGTTACTCAGGGGCGGCCCAGCCCCAGCATTTT. This translates into CASSYSGAAQPQHF. The J gene is TRBJ1-5, the V gene TRBV6-5; possible D gene TRBD1, 5 bases. The CDR3 loop spans 14 amino acids. V lost 0 bases and J 7 bases, leaving 10 bases between the germline ends. Germline lookup yields CDR1 MNHEY and CDR2 SVGAGI.

The J gene is TRBJ2-3, the V gene TRBV7-3; maybe TRBD2 (7 bases). This CDR3 has 17 residues. The V and J ends lost 5 bases and 1 base respectively, with 19 bases between them. Germline CDR1 SGHTA, CDR2 FQGTGA. The CDR3 loop reads CASSPRGRVLRTDTQYF. CDR3 nucleotide sequence: TGTGCCAGCAGCCCGAGGGGGAGGGTCCTGCGCACAGATACGCAGTATTTT.

This rearrangement joins TRBV5-6 to TRBJ2-3; 10 bases line up with TRBD1. The V segment lost 0 bases and the J segment 9 bases; nucleotides outside the gene matches: 7. Germline V gene sequence: CDR1 SGHDT, CDR2 YYEEEE. This CDR3 is 15 amino acids long. Here the CDR3 reads CASSLVGTGVETQYF. The CDR3 coding sequence is TGTGCCAGCAGCTTGGTAGGGACAGGGGTTGAAACGCAGTATTTT.

This chain uses TRBV5-4 with TRBJ2-7, with 8 bases lining up with TRBD2. Germline loops: CDR1 SGHNT, CDR2 YYREEE (reference sequence). This CDR3 comprises 16 residues. With V trimmed by 0 bases and J by 5 bases, 10 bases remained unmatched. CDR3 sequence: CASSLDGGTGGNEQYF. CDR3 DNA sequence: TGTGCCAGCAGCTTGGACGGGGGCACGGGAGGGAACGAGCAGTACTTC.

This chain uses TRBV21-1 with TRBJ1-5; the D segment call TRBD1 is taken from the table without a DNA check. TRBV21-1 is shown as a pseudogene. There are 21 residues in the CDR3. CDR3 DNA: TGTGCCAGCAGCAAAGTCCCGAACCGGGACAGGGACAATATTAGCAATCAGCCCCAGCATTTT. Translation: CASSKVPNRDRDNISNQPQHF.

The V call is TRBV9, the J call TRBJ1-1; D remains ambiguous. Germline values: CDR1 SGDLS, CDR2 YYNGEE. The CDR3 spans 15 residues. The germline V and J ends were trimmed by 0 bases and 1 base, with 10 bases remaining between them. CDR3 sequence (DNA): TGTGCCAGCAGCGTAGATGTATCTCCGAACACTGAAGCTTTCTTT. This sequence encodes CASSVDVSPNTEAFF.

This clone was seen only once. The V gene is TRBV19, the J gene TRBJ2-7; 9 bases match TRBD1. The V segment lost 7 bases and the J segment 2 bases; nucleotides outside the gene matches: 6. CDR1 is LNHDA and CDR2 is SQIVND in the germline V gene (reference sequence). There are 14 residues in the CDR3. CDR3 DNA: TGTGCCAGTAATTGGGGACAGGGCCCCTACGAGCAGTACTTC. This gives the protein CASNWGQGPYEQYF. Supplemented by reference TRBV19 and TRBJ2-7, the full variable domain reads DGGITQSPKYLFRKEGQNVTLSCEQNLNHDAMYWYRQDPGQGLRLIYYSQIVNDFQKGDIAEGYSVSREKKESFPLTVTSAQKNPTAFYLCASNWGQGPYEQYFGPGTRLTVT.

The chain carries TRBV19 and TRBJ2-1, with a possible D match to TRBD2 (6 bases). Germline V lookup: CDR1 LNHDA, CDR2 SQIVND (reference sequence). The length of the CDR3 is 13 residues. Trimming pared 4 bases from V and 7 bases from J, leaving 11 bases between. The CDR3 nucleotides read TGTGCCAGTAGTACCGAACTAGCAAATGAGCAGTTCTTC. This translates into CASSTELANEQFF.

This chain links TRBV10-2 with TRBJ1-2, with D uncertain. The V and J ends lost 3 bases and 1 base respectively, with 9 bases between them. This CDR3 has 14 residues. Germline lookup yields CDR1 WSHSY and CDR2 SAAADI. CDR3 in amino acids: CASSELTDNYGYTF. The CDR3 DNA sequence: TGCGCCAGCAGTGAATTAACAGATAACTATGGCTACACCTTC.

This clone was found once. V is TRBV5-4 and J is TRBJ2-7, with D maybe TRBD2 (6 bases). The CDR3 contains 16 residues. The V gene's germline CDR1 is SGHNT and CDR2 YYREEE (reference sequence). Trimming left V 0 bases short and J 0 bases short, with 13 bases between. This CDR3 is CASSLGPAGDSYEQYF. For the CDR3, the DNA is TGTGCCAGCAGCTTGGGACCAGCGGGCGACTCCTACGAGCAGTACTTC.

In this sample, this clone turned up once. V is TRBV2 and J is TRBJ2-1, with a weak D call TRBD1 (6 bases). Trimming pared 7 bases from V and 5 bases from J, leaving 18 bases between. Per the germline V gene, CDR1 is SNHLY and CDR2 is FYNNEI. This CDR3 is 15 amino acids long. CDR3 protein: CASTIDRLSHNEQFF. CDR3 DNA: TGTGCCAGCACTATAGACAGGCTTTCCCACAATGAGCAGTTCTTC.

The V and J genes are TRBV4-1 and TRBJ1-3; D perhaps matches TRBD1 (5 bases). This CDR3 has 19 amino acids. In germline, CDR1 is MGHRA, CDR2 YSYEKL. Trimming stripped 0 bases from V and 0 bases from J, with 18 bases between. DNA of the CDR3: TGCGCCAGCAGCCAAGAAGGGGTTCTTAGGCTGAGCTCTGGAAACACCATATATTTT. Its translation is CASSQEGVLRLSSGNTIYF.

The chain joins TRBV4-1 to TRBJ2-3, with TRBD2 as a possible D gene (6 bases). The V end was cut by 4 bases, the J end by 3 bases, with 14 bases between. The CDR3 is 15 amino acids. Germline CDR1 reads MGHRA; CDR2 reads YSYEKL. The CDR3 here is CASSPARAGTDTQYF. In DNA, the CDR3 is TGCGCCAGCAGCCCGGCGAGGGCGGGAACAGATACGCAGTATTTT.

V and J are TRBV7-9 and TRBJ2-6; possibly TRBD2 for D (6 bases). The germline V gene encodes CDR1 SEHNR and CDR2 FQNEAQ (reference sequence). Between the trimmed V and J ends, which lost 5 bases and 0 bases, there was a span of 11 bases. The CDR3 contains 16 residues. As DNA, the CDR3 is TGTGCCAGCAGCGGGGGGACGTTCTCTGGGGCCAACGTCCTGACTTTC. Protein product: CASSGGTFSGANVLTF.

The V gene is TRBV5-1, the J gene TRBJ2-6; D gene ambiguous. The CDR3 totals 16 residues. V gave up 7 bases and J gave up 0 bases, with 14 bases separating them. Germline loops: CDR1 SGHRS, CDR2 YFSETQ. CDR3 sequence reads: CASGGQFSSGANVLTF. The CDR3 DNA reads as TGCGCCAGCGGTGGGCAGTTCAGCTCTGGGGCCAACGTCCTGACTTTC.

This sequence joins TRBV7-9 and TRBJ2-3; 10 nucleotides line up with TRBD2. V was clipped by 5 bases and J by 4 bases; unmatched bases: 6. This CDR3 is built from 15 residues. The germline gives CDR1 SEHNR, CDR2 FQNEAQ (reference sequence). The CDR3 DNA sequence: TGTGCCAGCAGCCCGTATGGACTAGCGGCAGATACGCAGTATTTT. It is translated as CASSPYGLAADTQYF.

V and J are TRBV6-1 and TRBJ1-5; D gene unclear. V was clipped by 1 base and J by 0 bases, with 19 bases between them. The CDR3 runs to 19 residues. Germline-derived CDR1 and CDR2 are MNHNS and SASEGT. CDR3 in amino acids: CASSEGLGIEAYSNQPQHF. The CDR3 DNA reads as TGTGCCAGCAGTGAAGGATTGGGTATTGAGGCATATAGCAATCAGCCCCAGCATTTT.

This clone appeared once. The gene calls are TRBV10-1 and TRBJ2-2, with a tentative D call TRBD2 (5 bases). The V gene lost 0 bases and the J gene lost 1 base, with 21 bases spanning the gap. Germline CDR1 WNHNN, CDR2 SYGVQD (reference sequence). There are 20 residues in the CDR3. The CDR3 DNA reads as TGCGCCAGCAGTGAGTCGACTGCAGAAAGAAGCGGAAAGAACACCGGGGAGCTGTTTTTT. The encoded protein is CASSESTAERSGKNTGELFF.

V and J are TRBV2 and TRBJ2-2, with a tentative D call TRBD2 (5 bases). The germline gives CDR1 SNHLY, CDR2 FYNNEI. The CDR3 length is 14 residues. Trimming stripped 8 bases from V and 4 bases from J, with 14 bases between. The CDR3 protein is CASAGDTFTGELFF. CDR3 bases: TGTGCCAGCGCGGGTGATACCTTCACCGGGGAGCTGTTTTTT.